The 13 T cell receptor beta chains listed next were all sequenced from one sample in a study of blood T cell repertoires in COVID-19. Sequencing used immunoSEQ multiplex PCR; TCRdb keeps in-frame clones, though not all of them. This table holds some 150,000 clones, 85% found once. The sample comprised peripheral blood. The receptors were gathered from a man between 40 and 49 years old with acute or convalescent COVID-19.

V is TRBV5-1 and J is TRBJ2-3, with D maybe TRBD2 (6 bases). This CDR3 has 16 amino acids. Per germline, CDR1 SGHRS and CDR2 YFSETQ. Deletions cut 4 bases from V and 0 bases from J, with 15 bases between. CDR3 bases: TGCGCCAGCAGCCCAGGAGGGACTTTGAGCACAGATACGCAGTATTTT. Translation gives CASSPGGTLSTDTQYF.

The rearrangement uses TRBV7-9 and TRBJ2-5; maybe TRBD1 (5 bases). V gave up 3 bases and J gave up 5 bases, with 13 bases separating them. Germline lookup yields CDR1 SEHNR and CDR2 FQNEAQ (reference sequence). The CDR3 length is 14 residues. The CDR3 nucleotides are TGTGCCAGCAGCTTTTTTGGGGCGACGGAGACCCAGTACTTC. Its translation is CASSFFGATETQYF.

CDR3 sequence: CASSQLLGSNTEAFF. Written as DNA, the CDR3 is TGTGCCAGCAGCCAGCTCCTGGGGAGTAACACTGAAGCTTTCTTT. The chain links TRBV14 to TRBJ1-1; D unresolved. Germline CDR1 reads SGHDN; CDR2 reads FVKESK. V shed 3 bases and J shed 2 bases, with 13 bases lying between them. The CDR3 spans 15 residues. Supplemented by reference TRBV14 and TRBJ1-1, the full variable domain reads EAGVTQFPSHSVIEKGQTVTLRCDPISGHDNLYWYRRVMGKEIKFLLHFVKESKQDESGMPNNRFLAERTGGTYSTLKVQPAELEDSGVYFCASSQLLGSNTEAFFGQGTRLTVV.

The V call is TRBV2, the J call TRBJ1-2; TRBD1 might be the D (6 bases). Germline-derived CDR1 and CDR2 are SNHLY and FYNNEI. Between the trimmed V and J ends, which lost 2 bases and 8 bases, there was a span of 9 bases. The CDR3 spans 12 residues. The chain's CDR3 is CASSENREGYTF. In DNA, the CDR3 is TGTGCCAGCAGTGAAAACAGGGAGGGCTACACCTTC. Full variable domain (missing parts from reference TRBV2 and TRBJ1-2): EPEVTQTPSHQVTQMGQEVILRCVPISNHLYFYWYRQILGQKVEFLVSFYNNEISEKSEIFDDQFSVERPDGSNFTLKIRSTKLEDSAMYFCASSENREGYTFGSGTRLTVV.

The chain carries TRBV6-2 or TRBV6-3 and TRBJ1-1; the match to TRBD1 covers 9 bases. This CDR3 region has 12 residues. With 6 bases clipped from V and 10 bases from J, the junction kept 6 bases outside the gene matches. Germline lookup yields CDR1 MNHEY and CDR2 SVGEGT. The CDR3 DNA reads as TGTGCCAGCAGCCACCCGGGACAGGGAGCTTTCTTT. Translating gives CASSHPGQGAFF.

With regard to this clone: A junction end diverges from the germline sequence, so it may reflect a read error. J is TRBJ1-2 and V is TRBV5-4; TRBD1 is a possible D gene (6 bases). The germline gives CDR1 SGHNT, CDR2 YYREEE (reference sequence). CDR3 size: 17 residues. The CDR3 DNA reads as TGTGCCAGCACCTTGGCGTTGCAGGGGTTTACTAACTATGGCTACACCTTC. Its translation is CASTLALQGFTNYGYTF.

The chain uses TRBV6-5 and TRBJ1-2; 8 bases are a match to TRBD1. The germline V gene encodes CDR1 MNHEY and CDR2 SVGAGI. CDR3 length: 13 amino acids. V shed 6 bases and J 4 bases; nucleotides not matched to a gene: 4. CDR3 nucleotide sequence: TGTGCCAGCAGAAAGACAGGGGTCTATGGCTACACCTTC. Protein sequence: CASRKTGVYGYTF.

V usage is TRBV10-3 and J usage is TRBJ2-3; D possibly corresponds to TRBD1 (5 bases). CDR1 ENHRY and CDR2 SYGVKD come from the germline V gene. Trimming removed 10 bases from V and 3 bases from J, with 14 bases in between. The CDR3 is 13 amino acids. CDR3 sequence reads: CATVRVWTDTQYF. CDR3 DNA: TGTGCCACCGTCAGGGTTTGGACAGATACGCAGTATTTT.

This sequence joins TRBV11-2 and TRBJ1-3, with a weak D call TRBD1 (6 bases). The V gene lost 3 bases and the J gene lost 0 bases, with 15 bases spanning the gap. This CDR3 contains 17 residues. Germline loops: CDR1 SGHAT, CDR2 FQNNGV. The CDR3 DNA sequence: TGTGCCAGCAGCTTGACCGGGACACCAAGCTCTGGAAACACCATATATTTT. It yields the protein CASSLTGTPSSGNTIYF. The variable domain in full, with the rest retrieved from reference TRBV11-2 and TRBJ1-3, is EAGVAQSPRYKIIEKRQSVAFWCNPISGHATLYWYQQILGQGPKLLIQFQNNGVVDDSQLPKDRFSAERLKGVDSTLKIQPAKLEDSAVYLCASSLTGTPSSGNTIYFGEGSWLTVV.

The V gene is TRBV11-3, the J gene TRBJ2-2, with D perhaps TRBD1 (8 bases). Germline values: CDR1 SGHNT, CDR2 YENEEA. The CDR3 length is 15 residues. V was shortened by 4 bases and J by 8 bases, with 17 bases between the two germline ends. CDR3 loop: CASSSGGQGVGELFF. The CDR3 DNA is TGTGCCAGCAGCTCGGGAGGACAGGGAGTAGGGGAGCTGTTTTTT.

This clone has more than one count but fewer than ten. This rearrangement joins TRBV5-1 to TRBJ2-2; 15 nucleotides align to TRBD2. Germline lookup yields CDR1 SGHRS and CDR2 YFSETQ. V shed 4 bases and J 4 bases; nucleotides not matched to a gene: 5. This CDR3 has 17 residues. The DNA of the CDR3 is TGCGCCAGCAGCCCCGGGACTAGCGGGGGGAGCACCGGGGAGCTGTTTTTT. This translates into CASSPGTSGGSTGELFF.

The rearrangement joins TRBV7-8 to TRBJ1-1, with a tentative D call TRBD1 (5 bases). Germline V lookup: CDR1 SGHVS, CDR2 FQNEAQ. The CDR3 covers 16 residues. Trimming cost V 6 bases and J 4 bases, with 21 bases left between them. CDR3 sequence: CASSQNFWTGGTEAFF. CDR3 bases: TGTGCCAGCAGTCAAAATTTCTGGACGGGGGGCACTGAAGCTTTCTTT.

This sequence joins TRBV27 and TRBJ1-5; 7 nucleotides align to TRBD1. Germline trimming cut 0 bases from V and 3 bases from J; bases unmatched to any gene: 2. The CDR3 has 15 amino acids. Germline-derived CDR1 and CDR2 are MNHEY and SMNVEV (reference sequence). Here the CDR3 reads CASSLSRGVNQPQHF. Written as DNA, the CDR3 is TGTGCCAGCAGTTTATCCAGGGGGGTCAATCAGCCCCAGCATTTT.